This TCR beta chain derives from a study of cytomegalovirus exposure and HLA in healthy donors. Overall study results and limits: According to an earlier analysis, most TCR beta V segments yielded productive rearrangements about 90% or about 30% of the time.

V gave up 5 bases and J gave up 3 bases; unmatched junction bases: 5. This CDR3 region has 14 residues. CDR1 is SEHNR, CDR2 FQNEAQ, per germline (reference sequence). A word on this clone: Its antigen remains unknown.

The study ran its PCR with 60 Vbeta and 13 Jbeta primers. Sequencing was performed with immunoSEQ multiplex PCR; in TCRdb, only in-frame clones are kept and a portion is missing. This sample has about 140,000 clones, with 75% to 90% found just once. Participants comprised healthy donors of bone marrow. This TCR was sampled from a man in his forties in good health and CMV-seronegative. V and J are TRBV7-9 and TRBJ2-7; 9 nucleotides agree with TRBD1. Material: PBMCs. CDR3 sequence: CASSQGQGYYEQYF. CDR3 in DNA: TGTGCCAGCAGCCAGGGACAGGGATACTACGAGCAGTACTTC.